This record covers a single T cell receptor beta chain. Libraries were prepared by immunoSEQ multiplex PCR; TCRdb keeps only in-frame clonotypes and omits some of them. The table includes about 50,000 clones, just over 90% detected once. Germline CDR1 reads LGHNA; CDR2 reads YSLEER. Trimming left V 0 bases short and J 0 bases short, with 11 bases between. The length of the CDR3 is 16 residues. The data originate from a study of control samples from healthy donors and cancer patients. The receptor comes from a man aged 25-45 years with colorectal cancer. The rearrangement links TRBV4-3 to TRBJ1-1; D is unclear. Sample: PBMCs. The CDR3 sequence: CASSQDIWAMNTEAFF. The DNA for the CDR3 is TGCGCCAGCAGCCAAGATATTTGGGCCATGAACACTGAAGCTTTCTTT.